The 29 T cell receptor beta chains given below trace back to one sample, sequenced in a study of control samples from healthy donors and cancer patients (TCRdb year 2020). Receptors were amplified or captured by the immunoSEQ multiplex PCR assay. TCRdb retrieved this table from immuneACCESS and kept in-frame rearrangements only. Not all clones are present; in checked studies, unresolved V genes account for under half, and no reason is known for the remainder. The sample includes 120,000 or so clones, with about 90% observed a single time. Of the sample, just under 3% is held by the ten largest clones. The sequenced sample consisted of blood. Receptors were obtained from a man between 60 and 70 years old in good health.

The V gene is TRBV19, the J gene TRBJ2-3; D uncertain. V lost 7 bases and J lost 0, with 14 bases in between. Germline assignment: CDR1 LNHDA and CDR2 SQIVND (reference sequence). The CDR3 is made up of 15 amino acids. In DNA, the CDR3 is TGTGCCAGTATTCCCGACGGACGTAGCACAGATACGCAGTATTTT. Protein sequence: CASIPDGRSTDTQYF.

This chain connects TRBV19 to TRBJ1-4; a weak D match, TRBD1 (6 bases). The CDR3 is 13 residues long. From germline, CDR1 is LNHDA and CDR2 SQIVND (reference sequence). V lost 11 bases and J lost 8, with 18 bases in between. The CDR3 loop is CAARVQGGEKLFF. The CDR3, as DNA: TGTGCCGCGAGGGTACAGGGTGGAGAAAAACTGTTTTTT.

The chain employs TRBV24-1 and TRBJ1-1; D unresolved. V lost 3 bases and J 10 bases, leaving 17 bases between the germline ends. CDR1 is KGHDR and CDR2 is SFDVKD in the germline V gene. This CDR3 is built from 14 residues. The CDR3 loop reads CATSDPSNQRAAFF. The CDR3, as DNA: TGTGCCACCAGTGATCCGTCCAACCAGAGAGCAGCTTTCTTT.

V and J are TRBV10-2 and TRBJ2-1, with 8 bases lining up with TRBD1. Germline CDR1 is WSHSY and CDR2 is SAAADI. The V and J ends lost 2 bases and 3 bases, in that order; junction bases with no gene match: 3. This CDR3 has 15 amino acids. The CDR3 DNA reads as TGCGCCAGCAGTGAGGGACAGGGTAGCTACAATGAGCAGTTCTTC. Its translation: CASSEGQGSYNEQFF.

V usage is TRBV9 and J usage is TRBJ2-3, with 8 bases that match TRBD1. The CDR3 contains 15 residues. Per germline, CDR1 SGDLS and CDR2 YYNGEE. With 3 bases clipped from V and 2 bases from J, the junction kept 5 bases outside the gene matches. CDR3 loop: CASSARQGNTDTQYF. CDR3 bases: TGTGCCAGCAGCGCGAGACAGGGGAACACAGATACGCAGTATTTT. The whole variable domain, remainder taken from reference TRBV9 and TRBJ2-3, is DSGVTQTPKHLITATGQRVTLRCSPRSGDLSVYWYQQSLDQGLQFLIQYYNGEERAKGNILERFSAQQFPDLHSELNLSSLELGDSALYFCASSARQGNTDTQYFGPGTRLTVL.

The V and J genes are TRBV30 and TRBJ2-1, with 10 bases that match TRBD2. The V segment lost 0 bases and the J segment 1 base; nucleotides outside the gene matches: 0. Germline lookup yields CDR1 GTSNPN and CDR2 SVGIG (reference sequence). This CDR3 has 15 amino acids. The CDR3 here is CAWSVLAGSYNEQFF. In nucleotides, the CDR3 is TGTGCCTGGAGTGTACTAGCGGGGTCCTACAATGAGCAGTTCTTC.

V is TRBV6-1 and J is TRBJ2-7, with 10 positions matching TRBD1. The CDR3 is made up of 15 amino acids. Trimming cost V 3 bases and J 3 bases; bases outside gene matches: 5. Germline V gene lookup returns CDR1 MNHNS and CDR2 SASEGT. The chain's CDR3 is CASSDPGTGVYEQYF. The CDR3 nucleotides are TGTGCCAGCAGTGACCCCGGGACAGGGGTCTACGAGCAGTACTTC.

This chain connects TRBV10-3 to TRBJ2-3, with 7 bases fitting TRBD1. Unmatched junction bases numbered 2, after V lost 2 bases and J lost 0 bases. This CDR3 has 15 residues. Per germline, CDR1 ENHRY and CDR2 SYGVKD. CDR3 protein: CAISEQGVSTDTQYF. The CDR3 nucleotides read TGTGCCATCAGTGAGCAGGGGGTAAGCACAGATACGCAGTATTTT.

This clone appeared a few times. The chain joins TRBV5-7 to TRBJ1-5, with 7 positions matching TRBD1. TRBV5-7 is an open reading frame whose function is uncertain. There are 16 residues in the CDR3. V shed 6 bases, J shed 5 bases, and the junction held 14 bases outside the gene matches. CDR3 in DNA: TGTGCCAGCAAAGGACAGGCCCTTCGGGGGGATCAGCCCCAGCATTTT. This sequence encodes CASKGQALRGDQPQHF.

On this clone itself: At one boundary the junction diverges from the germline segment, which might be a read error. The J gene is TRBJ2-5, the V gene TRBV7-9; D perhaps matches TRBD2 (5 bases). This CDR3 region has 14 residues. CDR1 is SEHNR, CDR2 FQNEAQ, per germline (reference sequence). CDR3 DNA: TGTGCCAGCAGCATAGCGTCGTCGTTCGAGACCCAGTACTTC. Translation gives CASSIASSFETQYF.

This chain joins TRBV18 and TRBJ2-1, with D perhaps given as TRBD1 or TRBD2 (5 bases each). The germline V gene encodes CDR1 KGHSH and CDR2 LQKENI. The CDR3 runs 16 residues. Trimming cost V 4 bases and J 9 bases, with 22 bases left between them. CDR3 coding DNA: TGTGCCAGCTCACGAGACTCCGCTGCCTTAGGGACTGAGCAGTTCTTC. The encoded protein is CASSRDSAALGTEQFF.

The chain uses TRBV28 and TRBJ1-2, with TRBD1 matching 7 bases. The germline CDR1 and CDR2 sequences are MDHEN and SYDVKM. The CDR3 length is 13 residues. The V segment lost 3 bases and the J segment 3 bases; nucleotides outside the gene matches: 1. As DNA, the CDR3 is TGTGCCAGCAGTTTCCAGGGGGACTATGGCTACACCTTC. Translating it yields CASSFQGDYGYTF.

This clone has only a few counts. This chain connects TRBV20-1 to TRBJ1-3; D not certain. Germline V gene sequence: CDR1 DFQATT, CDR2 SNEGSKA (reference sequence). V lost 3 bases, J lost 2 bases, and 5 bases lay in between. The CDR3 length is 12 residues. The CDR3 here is CSASNPGNTIYF. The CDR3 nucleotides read TGCAGTGCTAGTAACCCTGGAAACACCATATATTTT.

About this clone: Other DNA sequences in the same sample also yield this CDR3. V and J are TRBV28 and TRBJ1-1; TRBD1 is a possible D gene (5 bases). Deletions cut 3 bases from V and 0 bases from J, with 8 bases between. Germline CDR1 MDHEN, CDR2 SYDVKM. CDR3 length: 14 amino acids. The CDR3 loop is CASSFRGLNTEAFF. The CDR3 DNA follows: TGTGCCAGCAGTTTCCGGGGGTTGAACACTGAAGCTTTCTTT.

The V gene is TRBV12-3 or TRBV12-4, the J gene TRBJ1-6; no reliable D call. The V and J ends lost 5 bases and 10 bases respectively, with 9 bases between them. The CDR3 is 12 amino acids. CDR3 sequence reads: CASSLSYSPLHF. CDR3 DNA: TGTGCCAGCAGTCTCTCTTACTCACCCCTCCACTTT.

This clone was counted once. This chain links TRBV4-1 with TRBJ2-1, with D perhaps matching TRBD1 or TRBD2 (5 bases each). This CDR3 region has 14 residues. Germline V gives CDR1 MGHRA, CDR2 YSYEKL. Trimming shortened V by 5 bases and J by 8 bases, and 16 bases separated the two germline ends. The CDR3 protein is CASSTPLGTHEQFF. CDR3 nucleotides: TGCGCCAGCAGCACCCCTCTAGGGACCCATGAGCAGTTCTTC.

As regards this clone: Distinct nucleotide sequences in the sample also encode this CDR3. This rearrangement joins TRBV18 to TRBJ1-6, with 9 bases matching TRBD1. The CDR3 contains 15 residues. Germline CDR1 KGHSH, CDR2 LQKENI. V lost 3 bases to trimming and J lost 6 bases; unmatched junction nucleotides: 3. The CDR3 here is CASSPGQGGNSPLHF. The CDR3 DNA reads TGTGCCAGCTCACCGGGACAGGGCGGTAATTCACCCCTCCACTTT.

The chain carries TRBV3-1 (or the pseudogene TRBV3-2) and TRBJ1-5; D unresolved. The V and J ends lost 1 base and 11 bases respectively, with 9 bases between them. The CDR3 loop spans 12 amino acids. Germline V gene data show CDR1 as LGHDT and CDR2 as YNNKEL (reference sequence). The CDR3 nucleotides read TGTGCCAGCAGCCAAGGAGACTCAGCCCAGCATTTT. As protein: CASSQGDSAQHF.

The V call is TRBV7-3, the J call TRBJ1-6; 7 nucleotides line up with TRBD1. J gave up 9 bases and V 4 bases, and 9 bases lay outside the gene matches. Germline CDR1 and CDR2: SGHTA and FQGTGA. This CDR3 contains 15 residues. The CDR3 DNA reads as TGTGCCAGCAGCTCACAAGGGGGCGTCGGTTCACCCCTCCACTTT. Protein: CASSSQGGVGSPLHF.

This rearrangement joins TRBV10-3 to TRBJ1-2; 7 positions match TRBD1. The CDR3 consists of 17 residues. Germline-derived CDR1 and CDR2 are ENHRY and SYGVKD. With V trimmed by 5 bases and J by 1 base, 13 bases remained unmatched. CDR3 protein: CAISITPTGQNNYGYTF. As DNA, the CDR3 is TGTGCCATCAGTATAACTCCGACGGGACAGAATAACTATGGCTACACCTTC.

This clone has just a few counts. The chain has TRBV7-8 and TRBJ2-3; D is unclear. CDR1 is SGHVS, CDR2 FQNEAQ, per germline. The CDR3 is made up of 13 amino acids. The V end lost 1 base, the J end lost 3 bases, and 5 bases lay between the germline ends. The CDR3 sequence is CASSLVGTDTQYF. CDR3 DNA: TGTGCCAGCAGCTTAGTGGGGACAGATACGCAGTATTTT.

DNA for the CDR3: TGTGCCAGCAGCCGGGGCGGGGGCACGGAGGGCACCGGGGAGCTGTTTTTT. This codes for CASSRGGGTEGTGELFF. The rearrangement links TRBV13 to TRBJ2-2, with D perhaps matching TRBD2 (7 bases). The V end was cut by 5 bases, the J end by 4 bases, with 20 bases between. Germline V gene lookup returns CDR1 PRHDT and CDR2 FYEKMQ (reference sequence). The CDR3 runs to 17 residues.

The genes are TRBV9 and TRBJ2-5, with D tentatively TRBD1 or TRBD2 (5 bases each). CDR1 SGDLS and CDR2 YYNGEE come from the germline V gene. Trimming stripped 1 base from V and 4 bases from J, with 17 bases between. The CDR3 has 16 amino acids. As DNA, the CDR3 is TGTGCCAGCAGCGTATCGGCAGGGACCACCTCAGAGACCCAGTACTTC. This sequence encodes CASSVSAGTTSETQYF.

CDR3 in DNA: TGTGCCAGCAGCCCCCCGGCGGCTTGGAACACTGAAGCTTTCTTT. Translating gives CASSPPAAWNTEAFF. J is TRBJ1-1 and V is TRBV7-8; D gene unclear. The CDR3 is made up of 15 amino acids. V was clipped by 5 bases and J by 1 base, with 14 bases between them. Germline CDR1 and CDR2: SGHVS and FQNEAQ.

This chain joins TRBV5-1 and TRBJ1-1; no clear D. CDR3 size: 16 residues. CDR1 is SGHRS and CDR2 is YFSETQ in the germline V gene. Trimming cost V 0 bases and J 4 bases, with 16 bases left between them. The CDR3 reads CASSLVSSVLITEAFF. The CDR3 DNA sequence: TGCGCCAGCAGCTTGGTGAGTTCAGTTTTGATCACTGAAGCTTTCTTT.

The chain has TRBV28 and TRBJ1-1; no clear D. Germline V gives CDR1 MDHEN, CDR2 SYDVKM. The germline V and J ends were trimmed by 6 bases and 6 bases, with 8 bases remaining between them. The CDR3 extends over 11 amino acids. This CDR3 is CASSRVAEAFF. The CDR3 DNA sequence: TGTGCCAGCAGCCGGGTTGCTGAAGCTTTCTTT. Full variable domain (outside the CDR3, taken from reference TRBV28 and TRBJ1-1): DVKVTQSSRYLVKRTGEKVFLECVQDMDHENMFWYRQDPGLGLRLIYFSYDVKMKEKGDIPEGYSVSREKKERFSLILESASTNQTSMYLCASSRVAEAFFGQGTRLTVV.

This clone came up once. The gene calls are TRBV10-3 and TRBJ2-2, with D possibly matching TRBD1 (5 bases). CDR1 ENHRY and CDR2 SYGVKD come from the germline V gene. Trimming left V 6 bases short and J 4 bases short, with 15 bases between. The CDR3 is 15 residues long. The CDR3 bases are TGTGCCATCAGAGACAGCACGTCGAGCACCGGGGAGCTGTTTTTT. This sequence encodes CAIRDSTSSTGELFF.

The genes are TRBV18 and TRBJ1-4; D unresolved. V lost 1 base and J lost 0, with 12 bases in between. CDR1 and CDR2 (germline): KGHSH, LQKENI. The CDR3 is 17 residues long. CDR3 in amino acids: CASSPLSLTSTNEKLFF. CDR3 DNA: TGTGCCAGCTCACCACTTTCGCTAACATCAACTAATGAAAAACTGTTTTTT.

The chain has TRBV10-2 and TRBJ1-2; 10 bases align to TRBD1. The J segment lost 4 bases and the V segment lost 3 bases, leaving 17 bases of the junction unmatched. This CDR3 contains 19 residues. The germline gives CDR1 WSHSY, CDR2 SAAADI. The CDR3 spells CASSDSGTGVLWRPYGYTF. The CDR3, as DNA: TGCGCCAGCAGTGATTCCGGGACAGGGGTCCTCTGGCGCCCCTATGGCTACACCTTC.